Presented here are 15 T cell receptor beta chains from one specimen sequenced in a study of early T cells in non-severe SARS-CoV-2 infection (dated by TCRdb to 2020 to 2023). The method was 5' RACE. The sequencer was a NextSeq 500. TCRdb trimmed public reads at Q25 via fastp, called clones via MiXCR and kept in-frame beta chains. Each record represents a unique CDR3 protein, reported with the most common genes and DNA among its rows. Here the sample has some 57,000 distinct CDR3 sequences; approximately 12% occur a single time. Of the sample, about 5% falls within the top ten clones. Material: whole blood. These receptors were taken from an adult who was a healthcare worker with PCR-confirmed SARS-CoV-2 infection or an uninfected control (not recorded which).

This clonotype was seen many times. The V gene is TRBV5-1, the J gene TRBJ1-2; possible D gene TRBD1, 5 bases. V gave up 1 base and J gave up 4 bases, with 11 bases separating them. The germline V gene encodes CDR1 SGHRS and CDR2 YFSETQ. The CDR3 has 14 amino acids. CDR3 loop: CASSLFQGSYGYTF. The CDR3 DNA follows: TGCGCCAGCAGCTTGTTCCAGGGCTCCTATGGCTACACCTTC.

The chain uses TRBV27 and TRBJ1-1, with 8 bases matching TRBD1. Trimming cost V 3 bases and J 7 bases; bases outside gene matches: 13. Germline CDR1 and CDR2: MNHEY and SMNVEV (reference sequence). There are 16 residues in the CDR3. CDR3 loop: CASSFKVRQGASEAFF. For the CDR3, the DNA is TGTGCCAGCAGTTTTAAGGTTAGGCAGGGGGCGAGTGAAGCTTTCTTT.

This clonotype was observed a few times. The chain recombines TRBV29-1 with TRBJ2-5; D not certain. The CDR3 runs 13 residues. Germline V gene data show CDR1 as SQVTM and CDR2 as ANQGSEA. V gave up 8 bases and J gave up 4 bases, with 17 bases separating them. For the CDR3, the DNA is TGCAGCTTCCGTGATGTGGACGGAGAGACCCAGTACTTC. It specifies CSFRDVDGETQYF.

The chain employs TRBV10-2 and TRBJ1-4, with D tentatively TRBD1 (5 bases). V lost 5 bases, J lost 7 bases, and 5 bases lay in between. Germline loops: CDR1 WSHSY, CDR2 SAAADI. The CDR3 is 11 amino acids. The CDR3 DNA sequence: TGCGCCAGCAGTACAGGTGAAAAACTGTTTTTT. It translates to CASSTGEKLFF.

In this sample, this clonotype is medium-sized. The chain uses TRBV2 and TRBJ1-6; no clear D. The V gene lost 0 bases and the J gene lost 7 bases, with 10 bases spanning the gap. CDR3 length: 15 residues. Germline V lookup: CDR1 SNHLY, CDR2 FYNNEI. The CDR3 is CASSEAGSLNSPLHF. CDR3 nucleotide sequence: TGTGCCAGCAGTGAAGCAGGGAGCTTAAATTCACCCCTCCACTTT.

This clonotype was recorded a few times. The CDR3 DNA sequence: TGTGCCAGTAGTGGGACAGGGGGCGACTATGGCTACACCTTC. This gives the protein CASSGTGGDYGYTF. V is TRBV19 and J is TRBJ1-2; 12 nucleotides line up with TRBD1. The CDR3 is 14 residues long. The V gene's germline CDR1 is LNHDA and CDR2 SQIVND (reference sequence). Trimming at V came to 5 bases and at J to 3 bases, leaving 1 base not matched to a gene. Full variable domain (missing parts from reference TRBV19 and TRBJ1-2): DGGITQSPKYLFRKEGQNVTLSCEQNLNHDAMYWYRQDPGQGLRLIYYSQIVNDFQKGDIAEGYSVSREKKESFPLTVTSAQKNPTAFYLCASSGTGGDYGYTFGSGTRLTVV.

The chain couples TRBV24-1 to TRBJ2-5, with TRBD1 identical over 9 bases. From germline, CDR1 is KGHDR and CDR2 SFDVKD. The CDR3 runs 16 residues. V lost 7 bases, J lost 3 bases, and 11 bases stayed unmatched. CDR3 nucleotides: TGTGCCACCAGCCCGTCCCCGGGACAGGGAGAAGAGACCCAGTACTTC. This encodes CATSPSPGQGEETQYF.

This clonotype was observed many times. The chain is built from TRBV20-1 and TRBJ2-2; D is perhaps TRBD1 or TRBD2 (5 bases each). The CDR3 extends over 15 amino acids. Germline CDR1 is DFQATT and CDR2 is SNEGSKA (reference sequence). V was shortened by 7 bases and J by 4 bases, with 19 bases between the two germline ends. The CDR3 protein is CSVPGKGSVTGELFF. The CDR3 DNA reads as TGCAGTGTCCCCGGGAAGGGGTCTGTCACCGGGGAGCTGTTTTTT.

This chain joins TRBV6-2 or TRBV6-3 and TRBJ2-7; D not resolved. This CDR3 is built from 11 residues. Germline assignment: CDR1 MNHEY and CDR2 SVGEGT. Deletions cut 6 bases from V and 9 bases from J, with 12 bases between. The CDR3 loop is CASSSASGQYF. For the CDR3, the DNA is TGTGCCAGCAGCTCGGCATCGGGGCAGTACTTC.

The chain recombines TRBV6-6 with TRBJ2-1; 8 bases map to TRBD2. V lost 6 bases to trimming and J lost 3 bases; unmatched junction nucleotides: 1. CDR1 is MNHNY and CDR2 is SVGAGI in the germline V gene (reference sequence). The CDR3 extends over 13 amino acids. CDR3 sequence (DNA): TGTGCCAGCAGACTAGCGGACTACAATGAGCAGTTCTTC. Translating gives CASRLADYNEQFF.

This clonotype has a count of ten or more. The chain combines TRBV2 with TRBJ2-1; 9 nucleotides line up with TRBD1. The V segment lost 6 bases and the J segment 6 bases; nucleotides outside the gene matches: 3. Germline V gene sequence: CDR1 SNHLY, CDR2 FYNNEI. CDR3 length: 13 amino acids. The chain's CDR3 is CASRKTGGNEQFF. Written as DNA, the CDR3 is TGTGCCAGCAGGAAGACAGGGGGCAATGAGCAGTTCTTC. The whole variable domain, filled in from reference TRBV2 and TRBJ2-1, reads EPEVTQTPSHQVTQMGQEVILRCVPISNHLYFYWYRQILGQKVEFLVSFYNNEISEKSEIFDDQFSVERPDGSNFTLKIRSTKLEDSAMYFCASRKTGGNEQFFGPGTRLTVL.

The chain has TRBV5-6 and TRBJ1-1; D is perhaps TRBD1 (6 bases). V lost 3 bases to trimming and J lost 10 bases, with 10 bases between them. CDR3 length equals 11 residues. Germline-derived CDR1 and CDR2 are SGHDT and YYEEEE. CDR3 residues: CASSSQGRAFF. CDR3 DNA: TGTGCCAGCAGCTCACAGGGCAGAGCTTTCTTT.

The chain uses TRBV7-2 and TRBJ2-1; the match to TRBD2 covers 7 bases. V shed 5 bases and J 0 bases; nucleotides not matched to a gene: 7. CDR3 size: 16 residues. CDR1 is SGHTA, CDR2 FQGNSA, per germline. CDR3 sequence reads: CASSLSGVSSYNEQFF. The CDR3 nucleotides read TGTGCCAGCAGCCTCAGCGGGGTCAGCTCCTACAATGAGCAGTTCTTC.

This clonotype was recorded a few times. The chain employs TRBV29-1 and TRBJ2-3; D gene ambiguous. V lost 4 bases and J lost 7, with 15 bases in between. The germline V gene encodes CDR1 SQVTM and CDR2 ANQGSEA. The CDR3 covers 13 residues. The CDR3 protein is CSVVPSGVNTQYF. The CDR3, as DNA: TGCAGCGTTGTCCCAAGTGGAGTGAATACGCAGTATTTT.

This clonotype was recorded a few times. The V gene is TRBV29-1, the J gene TRBJ1-2, with 12 bases lining up with TRBD1. The J segment lost 4 bases and the V segment lost 3 bases, leaving 0 bases of the junction unmatched. Germline V gene data show CDR1 as SQVTM and CDR2 as ANQGSEA. The CDR3 has 13 amino acids. The CDR3 region has the DNA TGCAGCGTTGAGGGACAGGGGGCCTATGGCTACACCTTC. This encodes CSVEGQGAYGYTF.